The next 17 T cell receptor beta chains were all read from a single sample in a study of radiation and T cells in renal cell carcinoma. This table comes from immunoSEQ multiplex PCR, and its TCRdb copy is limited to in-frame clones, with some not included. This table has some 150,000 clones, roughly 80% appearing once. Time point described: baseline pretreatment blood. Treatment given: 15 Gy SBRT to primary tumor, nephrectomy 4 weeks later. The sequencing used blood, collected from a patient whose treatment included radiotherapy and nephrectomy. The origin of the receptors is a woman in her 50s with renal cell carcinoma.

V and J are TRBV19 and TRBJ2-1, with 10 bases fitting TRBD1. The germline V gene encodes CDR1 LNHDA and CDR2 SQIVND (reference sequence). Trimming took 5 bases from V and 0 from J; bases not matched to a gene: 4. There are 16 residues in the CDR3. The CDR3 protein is CASSGDRGDSYNEQFF. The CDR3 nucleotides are TGTGCCAGTAGTGGGGACAGGGGAGACTCCTACAATGAGCAGTTCTTC.

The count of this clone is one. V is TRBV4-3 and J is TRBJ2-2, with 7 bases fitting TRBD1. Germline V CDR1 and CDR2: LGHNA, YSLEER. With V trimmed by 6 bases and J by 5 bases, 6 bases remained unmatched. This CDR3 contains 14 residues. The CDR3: CASRIGQETGELFF. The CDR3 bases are TGCGCCAGCAGAATAGGACAGGAGACCGGGGAGCTGTTTTTT.

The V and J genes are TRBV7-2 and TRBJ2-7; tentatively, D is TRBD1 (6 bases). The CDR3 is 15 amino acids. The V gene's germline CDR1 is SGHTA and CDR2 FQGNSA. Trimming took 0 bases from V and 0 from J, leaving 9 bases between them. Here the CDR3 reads CASSLAGTSSYEQYF. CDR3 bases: TGTGCCAGCAGCTTAGCAGGGACAAGCTCCTACGAGCAGTACTTC.

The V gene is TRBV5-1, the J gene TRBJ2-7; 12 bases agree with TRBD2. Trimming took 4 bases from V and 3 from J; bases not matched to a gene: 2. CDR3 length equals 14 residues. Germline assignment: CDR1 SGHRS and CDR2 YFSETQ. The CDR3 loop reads CASSGLAGIYEQYF. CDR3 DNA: TGCGCCAGCAGCGGACTAGCGGGGATCTACGAGCAGTACTTC.

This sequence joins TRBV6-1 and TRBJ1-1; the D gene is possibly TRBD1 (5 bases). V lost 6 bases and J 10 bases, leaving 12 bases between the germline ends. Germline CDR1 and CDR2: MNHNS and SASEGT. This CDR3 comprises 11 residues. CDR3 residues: CASRAGLIAFF. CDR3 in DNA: TGTGCCAGCAGGGCAGGGTTGATAGCTTTCTTT.

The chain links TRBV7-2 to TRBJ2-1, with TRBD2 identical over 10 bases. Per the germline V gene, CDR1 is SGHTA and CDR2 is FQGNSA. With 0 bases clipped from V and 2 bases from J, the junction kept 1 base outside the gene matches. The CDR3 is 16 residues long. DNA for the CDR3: TGTGCCAGCAGCTTAGCCCTAGCGGGAGCCTACAATGAGCAGTTCTTC. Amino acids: CASSLALAGAYNEQFF.

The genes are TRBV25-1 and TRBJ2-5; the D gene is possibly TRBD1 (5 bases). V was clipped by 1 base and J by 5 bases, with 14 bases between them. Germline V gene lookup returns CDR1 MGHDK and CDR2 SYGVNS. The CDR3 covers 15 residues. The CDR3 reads CASSEFRTTDETQYF. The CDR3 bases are TGTGCCAGCAGTGAATTTCGGACAACCGATGAGACCCAGTACTTC.

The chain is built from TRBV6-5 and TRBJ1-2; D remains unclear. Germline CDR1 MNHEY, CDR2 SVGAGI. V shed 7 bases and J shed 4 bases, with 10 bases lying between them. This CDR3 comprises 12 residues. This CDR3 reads CASTTGLYGYTF. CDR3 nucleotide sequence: TGTGCCAGCACCACCGGCCTCTATGGCTACACCTTC.

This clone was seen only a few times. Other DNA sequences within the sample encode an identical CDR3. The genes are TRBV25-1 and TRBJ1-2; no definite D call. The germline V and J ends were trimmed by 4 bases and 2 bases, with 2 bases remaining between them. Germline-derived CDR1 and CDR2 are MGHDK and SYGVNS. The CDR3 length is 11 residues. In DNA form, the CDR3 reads TGTGCCAGCAGTGTAAACTATGGCTACACCTTC. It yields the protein CASSVNYGYTF.

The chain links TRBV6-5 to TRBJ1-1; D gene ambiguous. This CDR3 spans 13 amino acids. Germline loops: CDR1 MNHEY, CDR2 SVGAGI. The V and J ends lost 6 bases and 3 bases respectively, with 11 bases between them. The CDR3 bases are TGTGCCAGCAGACGCGGAGTAGACACTGAAGCTTTCTTT. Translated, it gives CASRRGVDTEAFF.

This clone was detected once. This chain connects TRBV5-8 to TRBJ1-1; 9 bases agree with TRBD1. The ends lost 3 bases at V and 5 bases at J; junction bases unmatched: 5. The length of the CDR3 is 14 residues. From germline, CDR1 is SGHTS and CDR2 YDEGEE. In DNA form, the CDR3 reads TGTGCCAGCAGCTACAGGGGGCTTTTAACTGAAGCTTTCTTT. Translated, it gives CASSYRGLLTEAFF.

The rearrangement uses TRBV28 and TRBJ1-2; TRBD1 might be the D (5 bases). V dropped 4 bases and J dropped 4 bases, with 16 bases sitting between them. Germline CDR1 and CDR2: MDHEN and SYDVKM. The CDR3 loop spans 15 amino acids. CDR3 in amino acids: CASSSSGSEAYGYTF. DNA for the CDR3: TGTGCCAGCAGTTCATCAGGGAGTGAGGCCTATGGCTACACCTTC.

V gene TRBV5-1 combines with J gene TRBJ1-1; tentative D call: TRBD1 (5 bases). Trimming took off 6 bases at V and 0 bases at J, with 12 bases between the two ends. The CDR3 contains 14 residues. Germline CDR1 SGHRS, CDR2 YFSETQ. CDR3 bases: TGCGCCAGCACCTGGGGGGAGGTGAACACTGAAGCTTTCTTT. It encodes CASTWGEVNTEAFF.

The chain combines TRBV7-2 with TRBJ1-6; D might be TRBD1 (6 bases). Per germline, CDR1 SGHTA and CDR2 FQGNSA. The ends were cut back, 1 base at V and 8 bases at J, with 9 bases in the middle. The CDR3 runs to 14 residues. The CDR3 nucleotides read TGTGCCAGCAGCTTAGGGGGGGCGTATTCACCCCTCCACTTT. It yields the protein CASSLGGAYSPLHF.

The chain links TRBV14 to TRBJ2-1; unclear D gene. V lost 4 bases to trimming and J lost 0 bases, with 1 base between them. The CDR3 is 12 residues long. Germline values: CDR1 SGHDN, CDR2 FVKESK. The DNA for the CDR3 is TGTGCCAGCAGCCCCTCCTACAATGAGCAGTTCTTC. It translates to CASSPSYNEQFF.

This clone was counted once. The CDR3 loop is CAISESGEPQHF. The CDR3 nucleotides read TGTGCCATCAGTGAGTCGGGGGAGCCCCAGCATTTT. The chain carries TRBV10-3 and TRBJ1-5, with a possible D match to TRBD1 (5 bases). Germline values: CDR1 ENHRY, CDR2 SYGVKD. CDR3 length equals 12 residues. V gave up 0 bases and J gave up 8 bases, with 5 bases separating them.

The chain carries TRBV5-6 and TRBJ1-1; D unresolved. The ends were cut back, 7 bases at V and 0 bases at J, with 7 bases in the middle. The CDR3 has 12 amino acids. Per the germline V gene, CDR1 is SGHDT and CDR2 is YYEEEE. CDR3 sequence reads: CASLSMNTEAFF. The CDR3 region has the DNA TGTGCCAGCTTAAGTATGAACACTGAAGCTTTCTTT. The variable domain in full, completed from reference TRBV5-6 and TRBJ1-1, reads DAGVTQSPTHLIKTRGQQVTLRCSPKSGHDTVSWYQQALGQGPQFIFQYYEEEERQRGNFPDRFSGHQFPNYSSELNVNALLLGDSALYLCASLSMNTEAFFGQGTRLTVV.